This T cell receptor (beta chain) was found in a study of blood T cell repertoires in COVID-19 (TCRdb year 2020). Describing the broader study: Samples covering the acute and convalescent phases of COVID-19 were provided by collaborators in the United States, Italy and Spain. The material from the prospective study consisted of cDNA or gDNA derived from T cells, B-cell-depleted T cells, or PBMCs. The repertoires were made available in a free public database intended to serve as a resource for research on the immune response to SARS-CoV-2. Where available, HLA class I and class II types were taken from metadata supplied by the sample provider and were not determined by assay-based typing. Deeply sampled blood TCRbeta repertoires from subjects exposed to, actively infected with, or recovered from COVID-19 were included in the dataset. Nearly every sample came with metadata listing a de-identified subject ID, COVID-19 status, age in years and sex. The samples were drawn from the first 160 participants of the ongoing ImmuneRACE study and from roughly 1,300 subjects provided by 6 global collaborators. Study-wide conclusions, independent of this receptor: The amount of clinical and demographic metadata varied by source and participant and was provided uncurated.

Whole blood was collected in K2EDTA tubes by collaborating institutions according to the institutions' own protocols. For TCRbeta analysis, collaborators shipped samples as frozen whole blood, isolated PBMCs, or DNA extracted from either of those sample types. TCRbeta CDR3 regions were amplified from genomic DNA by means of the immunoSEQ Assay, a bias-controlled multiplex PCR. From the authors' description of their analysis: The number of nucleated cells in each sample was estimated from the amplification of reference gene primers within the assay. Sequence reads were collapsed and filtered to measure the absolute abundance of every unique TCRbeta CDR3 rearrangement. For each sample, productive Simpson clonality was calculated by taking the square root of Simpson's diversity index across productive rearrangements. Drawn from immuneACCESS, this table holds only the in-frame rearrangements with V and J called that TCRdb kept. Clones are partly lost; checked studies trace under half to an unresolved V gene and leave the rest unexplained. That table gives V, J and clone size, and the DNA gave D and trimming. For this sample the table gives fewer than 200,000 clones, of which approximately 88% were detected only once. The ten largest clones represent around 1.4% of the sample.

Turning to this clone: Its binding antigen is unknown. No base quality values were provided; no much bigger clone lies one nucleotide off.

From its cysteine to its phenylalanine, the CDR3 spans 13 amino acids. Left in the record is the CDR3 DNA by itself, 39 bases read in frame from the first base. Sequences MNHNY (CDR1) and SVGAGI (CDR2) are obtained from the germline V gene (reference sequence). Germline trimming: 5 bases from V, 2 bases from J; junction bases outside gene matches: 2. The sample taken for sequencing was peripheral blood. This sequence originates from a woman between 45 and 60 years old with acute or convalescent COVID-19. The rearranged segments are TRBV6-6 and TRBJ2-5, with 7 middle bases fitting TRBD1. For the CDR3, the sequence is CASSGTDQETQYF. The DNA sequence is as follows: TGTGCCAGCAGTGGGACAGATCAAGAGACCCAGTACTTC.